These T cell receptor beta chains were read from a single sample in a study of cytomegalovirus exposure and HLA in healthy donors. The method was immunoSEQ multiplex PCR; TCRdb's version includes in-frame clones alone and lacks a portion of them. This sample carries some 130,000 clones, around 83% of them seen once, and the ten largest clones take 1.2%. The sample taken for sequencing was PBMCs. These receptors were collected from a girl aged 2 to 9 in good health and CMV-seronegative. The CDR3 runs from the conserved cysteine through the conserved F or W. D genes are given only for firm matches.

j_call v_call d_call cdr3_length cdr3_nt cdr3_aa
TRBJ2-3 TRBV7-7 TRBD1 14 TGTGCTAGCAGCCTAGGACAGGGCACAGATACGCAGTATTTT CASSLGQGTDTQYF
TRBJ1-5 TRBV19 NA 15 TGTGCCAGTAGTATTACAGGGTATAGCAATCAGCCCCAGCATTTT CASSITGYSNQPQHF
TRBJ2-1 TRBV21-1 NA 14 TGTGCCAGCAGCAAAGAGGGGGCCTACAATGAGCAGTTCTTC CASSKEGAYNEQFF
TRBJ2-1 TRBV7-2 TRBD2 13 TGTGCCACCCGGGGTAGCGGGAGGCATGAGCAGTTCTTC CATRGSGRHEQFF
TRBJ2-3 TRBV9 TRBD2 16 TGTGCCAGCAGCGTAGGATCCAGCGGGGGGAGGGATACGCAGTATTTT CASSVGSSGGRDTQYF
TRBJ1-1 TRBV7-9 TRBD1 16 TGTGCCAGCAGCTTAGTTGGGACAGGGGAGAACACTGAAGCTTTCTTT CASSLVGTGENTEAFF
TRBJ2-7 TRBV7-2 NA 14 TGTGCCAGCAGCTTAGTTGGGGCTAACTACGAGCAGTACTTC CASSLVGANYEQYF
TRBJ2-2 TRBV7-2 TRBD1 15 TGTGCCAGCAGCCTCAGGACAGGGGGGACCGGGGAGCTGTTTTTT CASSLRTGGTGELFF
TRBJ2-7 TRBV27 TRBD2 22 TGTGCCAGCAGTTTATCGCCACCTCTAGATAGCGGGCTCCCGACGCGGTACTACGAGCAGTACTTC CASSLSPPLDSGLPTRYYEQYF
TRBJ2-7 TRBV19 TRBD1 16 TGTGCCAGGGGAAGATGCCGGGACAGGGCACCGAACGAGCAGTACTTC CARGRCRDRAPNEQYF
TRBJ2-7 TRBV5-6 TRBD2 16 TGTGCCAGCAGCTTGGAGGGACTAGCGGGAACCTACGAGCAGTACTTC CASSLEGLAGTYEQYF
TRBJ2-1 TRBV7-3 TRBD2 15 TGTGCCAGCAGCAGACTAGCGGGGAGTTACAATGAGCAGTTCTTC CASSRLAGSYNEQFF